Included here is one T cell receptor (beta chain) sequence, with context. As yet, its antigen is unknown. Generated by immunoSEQ multiplex PCR, the TCRdb table keeps only in-frame clones and is missing some. The data show roughly 1,600,000 clones, 98% seen once. The source of the sample is a study of shared clonotypes between healthy human individuals. Whole-study results and caveats: Sharing of clonotypes among donors was expected to vary with sequencing depth. Across a handful of donors, naive CD4 shared around 5.4%, naive CD8 about 3.2%, memory CD4 roughly 2.3%, memory CD8 0.4% to 0.5%.

Those who donated, Caucasian adults without exception, all lived in Nashville, Tennessee. The TCR sequence derives from a young man in good health. Sequencing used naive CD4+ T cells sorted from blood. Subset: CD45RA+ positively selected.

The CDR3: CASSFITGAPDYEQYF. The DNA of the CDR3 is TGTGCCAGCAGCTTTATTACAGGGGCTCCTGATTACGAGCAGTACTTC. V is TRBV7-2 and J is TRBJ2-7; 7 bases agree with TRBD1. The CDR3 contains 16 residues. V shed 3 bases and J 4 bases; nucleotides not matched to a gene: 12. Germline CDR1 is SGHTA and CDR2 is FQGNSA. Complete variable domain (other parts from reference TRBV7-2 and TRBJ2-7): GAGVSQSPSNKVTEKGKDVELRCDPISGHTALYWYRQSLGQGLEFLIYFQGNSAPDKSGLPSDRFSAERTGGSVSTLTIQRTQQEDSAVYLCASSFITGAPDYEQYFGPGTRLTVT.